What follows are 12 T cell receptor beta chains derived from one specimen sequenced in a study of identical twins. One entry per CDR3 protein results from TCRdb running MiXCR on the 5' RACE reads. The sample contains around 1.7 million distinct CDR3 sequences, around 33% of which appear only once. The sample comprised cord blood. The receptors shown here come from a newborn girl in good health.

This clonotype appeared a few times. The chain joins TRBV11-2 to TRBJ2-7; D perhaps matches TRBD2 (6 bases). The CDR3 consists of 14 residues. The V gene's germline CDR1 is SGHAT and CDR2 FQNNGV. Trimming took 7 bases from V and 0 from J, leaving 13 bases between them. This CDR3 is CASTKSGVSYEQYF. The CDR3, as DNA: TGTGCCAGCACAAAGTCGGGGGTCTCCTACGAGCAGTACTTC.

This rearrangement joins TRBV12-3 or TRBV12-4 to TRBJ2-5, with a weak D call TRBD1 (5 bases). Trimming removed 4 bases from V and 5 bases from J, with 17 bases in between. The CDR3 sequence is 15 residues long. This CDR3 reads CASSSTAGMVETQYF. CDR3 in DNA: TGTGCCAGCAGTTCCACAGCAGGGATGGTGGAGACCCAGTACTTC.

The chain joins TRBV7-9 to TRBJ2-7; the D is unclear. The V gene's germline CDR1 is SEHNR and CDR2 FQNEAQ (reference sequence). The CDR3 length is 15 residues. V was clipped by 5 bases and J by 0 bases, with 14 bases between them. The DNA for the CDR3 is TGTGCCAGCAGCCGATTACCACAGACCTCCTACGAGCAGTACTTC. Its translation: CASSRLPQTSYEQYF.

This clonotype was detected once. The chain uses TRBV10-2 and TRBJ2-3, with TRBD2 matching over 10 bases. The J segment lost 1 base and the V segment lost 6 bases, leaving 10 bases of the junction unmatched. The CDR3 runs to 17 residues. Germline assignment: CDR1 WSHSY and CDR2 SAAADI. Here the CDR3 DNA reads TGCGCCAGCAGATACTTATTAGCGGGGGGTGGCACAGATACGCAGTATTTT. The encoded protein is CASRYLLAGGGTDTQYF.

With regard to this clonotype: Sequence at one end of the junction differs from germline and may be a read error. The rearrangement joins TRBV20-1 to TRBJ2-5, with D unresolved. The J call could be wrong; TRBJ2-7 is a better fit for the DNA end. The CDR3 sequence is 12 residues long. Germline loops: CDR1 DFQATT, CDR2 SNEGSKA (reference sequence). CDR3 region: CGANYGAYEQYF. Here the CDR3 DNA reads TGCGGTGCTAACTACGGAGCCTACGAGCAGTACTTC.

This clonotype was detected a few times. The chain recombines TRBV20-1 with TRBJ2-5; possibly TRBD1 or TRBD2 for D (6 bases each). This CDR3 has 15 residues. V lost 3 bases, J lost 0 bases, and 14 bases lay in between. The germline V gene has CDR1 DFQATT and CDR2 SNEGSKA (reference sequence). The CDR3 region is CSASRGLMYQETQYF. In DNA, the CDR3 is TGCAGTGCTAGCCGGGGGCTGATGTACCAAGAGACCCAGTACTTC.

CDR3 residues: CASSPVSGTGELFF. CDR3 nucleotides: TGTGCCAGCAGTCCCGTTAGTGGCACCGGGGAGCTGTTTTTT. V gene TRBV12-3 or TRBV12-4 combines with J gene TRBJ2-2; D remains unclear. V was shortened by 5 bases and J by 4 bases, with 11 bases between the two germline ends. This CDR3 comprises 14 residues.

This clonotype showed up many times. The rearrangement links TRBV12-3 or TRBV12-4 to TRBJ2-3; D ambiguous. V was pared by 5 bases and J by 6 bases, with 9 bases between. CDR3 length: 12 amino acids. The CDR3 sequence: CASSQTRDTQYF. CDR3 DNA: TGTGCCAGCAGTCAGACCCGCGATACGCAGTATTTT.

The chain has TRBV6-2 or TRBV6-3 and TRBJ1-5; D is perhaps TRBD1 (6 bases). V dropped 0 bases and J dropped 9 bases, with 15 bases sitting between them. Germline loops: CDR1 MNHEY, CDR2 SVGEGT. The CDR3 extends over 15 amino acids. The CDR3, as DNA: TGTGCCAGCAGTTACTCGATTAGGGGGGAAGGGCCCCAGCATTTT. Amino acids: CASSYSIRGEGPQHF.

The V and J genes are TRBV20-1 and TRBJ1-6, with 7 bases identical to TRBD1. In germline, CDR1 is DFQATT, CDR2 SNEGSKA (reference sequence). V dropped 4 bases and J dropped 6; count of bases not matched to a gene: 12. The CDR3 has 16 residues. The CDR3 region is CSATDSLGGFNSPLHF. The CDR3, as DNA: TGCAGTGCTACCGACAGCTTAGGGGGCTTTAATTCACCCCTCCACTTT.

The chain employs TRBV20-1 and TRBJ2-5; D might be TRBD2 (7 bases). Between the trimmed V and J ends, which lost 3 bases and 0 bases, there was a span of 11 bases. This CDR3 is built from 14 residues. Germline-derived CDR1 and CDR2 are DFQATT and SNEGSKA (reference sequence). The CDR3: CSASGGPNQETQYF. CDR3 bases: TGCAGTGCTAGCGGGGGGCCTAACCAAGAGACCCAGTACTTC.

In its sample, this clonotype was seen many times. V and J are TRBV29-1 and TRBJ2-7; 15 bases are shared with TRBD2. The CDR3 is 15 amino acids. Germline CDR1 is SQVTM and CDR2 is ANQGSEA. V was pared by 1 base and J by 2 bases, with 0 bases of the junction left unmatched. The CDR3 reads CSVEGTSGRAYEQYF. Written as DNA, the CDR3 is TGCAGCGTTGAAGGGACTAGCGGGAGGGCCTACGAGCAGTACTTC.